This TCR beta chain is drawn from a study of T cells in Graves' hyperthyroidism and ophthalmopathy. Study information: Peripheral blood specimens were obtained at initial diagnosis, prior to any treatment.

This clonotype has at least ten counts. Its target is not known. V was clipped by 3 bases and J by 5 bases; unmatched bases: 19. From germline, CDR1 is KGHSH and CDR2 LQKENI. CDR3 length: 18 amino acids. Amplified TCR beta CDR3 regions came from RNA transcripts. With the HTBI primer set, the TCR CDR3 went through a first round of RT-PCR. TCRdb re-analysed the multiplex PCR reads in MiXCR, keeping a single row per CDR3 protein. The table includes some 770,000 distinct CDR3 sequences, roughly 15% detected once. The authors deemed Graves' hyperthyroidism stable absent ophthalmopathy progression within 18 months. Study-wide points: Most clonotypes that expanded in the thyroid above 0.001 also showed up in blood. Model output signaled ophthalmopathy a median about 6.3 months ahead of onset.

The source is a man younger than 30 with Graves' hyperthyroidism. The rearrangement links TRBV18 to TRBJ2-7; 7 nucleotides align to TRBD1. Sequences were obtained from blood. The CDR3 DNA follows: TGTGCCAGCTCACCTTTCAGCCCTATCGGGACAGCCACCCACGAGCAGTACTTC. Translated, it gives CASSPFSPIGTATHEQYF.